The entry below gives a single T cell receptor beta chain sequence along with its context. The data derive from a study of OX40 agonist ivuxolimab in advanced cancers. TCRdb's table, derived via immunoSEQ multiplex PCR, lists solely in-frame clones and lacks some. The table records 52,000 or so clones, 94% of them present only once. Germline V gene data show CDR1 as SEHNR and CDR2 as FQNEAQ (reference sequence). The CDR3 is 12 residues long. Trimming removed 1 base at V and 1 base at J, with 2 bases between. The TCR was taken from an adult with an advanced solid tumor such as melanoma, head and neck, liver or kidney cancer. Sequencing was performed on CD4+ or CD8+ T cells sorted from blood, taken in a trial of the OX40 agonist ivuxolimab. The chain links TRBV7-9 to TRBJ2-7, with D uncertain. The CDR3 DNA reads as TGTGCCAGCAGCTTAGGGTCCTACGAGCAGTACTTC. Its protein product is CASSLGSYEQYF.